The 25 T cell receptor beta chains presented below share a single source sample, sequenced in a study of shared clonotypes between healthy human individuals. Using immunoSEQ multiplex PCR, the repertoire was profiled, and TCRdb retains in-frame clones only, with some absent. The sample includes roughly 2 million clones, about 94% of them seen just once. Naivety among CD8 cells was defined by CD45RO negativity and positive CCR7 selection, thereby excluding terminally differentiated effector memory CD45RA+ cells. The sample was naive CD8+ T cells sorted from blood. These receptors all come from a man aged 18 to 30 in good health.

This clone was detected once. Other DNA sequences of this sample code for an identical CDR3. This chain uses TRBV7-2 with TRBJ2-7, with no clear D. V was cut by 1 base and J by 1 base, with 5 bases left in between. Germline V gene lookup returns CDR1 SGHTA and CDR2 FQGNSA. CDR3 length equals 13 residues. The CDR3 reads CASSLDPSYEQYF. The CDR3 bases are TGTGCCAGCAGCTTAGATCCGTCCTACGAGCAGTACTTC. The full variable domain, completed using reference TRBV7-2 and TRBJ2-7, is GAGVSQSPSNKVTEKGKDVELRCDPISGHTALYWYRQSLGQGLEFLIYFQGNSAPDKSGLPSDRFSAERTGGSVSTLTIQRTQQEDSAVYLCASSLDPSYEQYFGPGTRLTVT.

In its sample, this clone was seen once. This sample includes further DNA sequences coding for the same CDR3. The chain couples TRBV7-9 to TRBJ2-1; no clear D. In germline, CDR1 is SEHNR, CDR2 FQNEAQ (reference sequence). This CDR3 is 13 amino acids long. V was clipped by 6 bases and J by 4 bases, with 10 bases between them. The CDR3 here is CASSPDGYNEQFF. CDR3 DNA: TGTGCCAGCAGTCCGGACGGTTACAATGAGCAGTTCTTC.

The J gene is TRBJ2-7, the V gene TRBV28, with D unresolved. Germline V gene data show CDR1 as MDHEN and CDR2 as SYDVKM. The CDR3 is 11 residues long. The V end was cut by 7 bases, the J end by 3 bases, with 7 bases between. The CDR3 DNA reads as TGTGCCAGCAAATTCGGCTACGAGCAGTACTTC. Protein sequence: CASKFGYEQYF. Variable domain in full (rest from reference TRBV28 and TRBJ2-7): DVKVTQSSRYLVKRTGEKVFLECVQDMDHENMFWYRQDPGLGLRLIYFSYDVKMKEKGDIPEGYSVSREKKERFSLILESASTNQTSMYLCASKFGYEQYFGPGTRLTVT.

V usage is TRBV9 and J usage is TRBJ2-7; 13 bases fit TRBD2. The CDR3 spans 16 residues. With 0 bases clipped from V and 4 bases from J, the junction kept 4 bases outside the gene matches. Germline V gene lookup returns CDR1 SGDLS and CDR2 YYNGEE. The CDR3 is CASSVGVGLAGYEQYF. CDR3 bases: TGTGCCAGCAGCGTAGGAGTGGGACTAGCGGGGTACGAGCAGTACTTC.

The genes are TRBV7-9 and TRBJ2-5; D is unresolved. The germline V and J ends were trimmed by 1 base and 2 bases, with 17 bases remaining between them. The CDR3 has 17 residues. The germline CDR1 and CDR2 sequences are SEHNR and FQNEAQ (reference sequence). The CDR3 bases are TGTGCCAGCAGCTTAGTGAGGCACGGACCGCCGCAAGAGACCCAGTACTTC. This codes for CASSLVRHGPPQETQYF.

This clone was picked up one time. Possible read error: a much larger clone is one base away. The chain carries TRBV5-8 and TRBJ2-7; D is uncertain. The V end lost 4 bases, the J end lost 3 bases, and 5 bases lay between the germline ends. The CDR3 sequence is 11 residues long. CDR1 SGHTS and CDR2 YDEGEE come from the germline V gene. As DNA, the CDR3 is TGTGCCAGCAGCGCCATCTACGAGCAGTACTTC. Protein sequence: CASSAIYEQYF.

In regard to this clone: Other DNA sequences in the same sample also yield this CDR3. V and J are TRBV7-9 and TRBJ2-7; D might be TRBD2 (6 bases). CDR1 is SEHNR and CDR2 is FQNEAQ in the germline V gene (reference sequence). Trimming cost V 3 bases and J 3 bases, with 12 bases left between them. The CDR3 contains 14 residues. CDR3 amino acids: CASSLAGTLYEQYF. In nucleotides, the CDR3 is TGTGCCAGCAGCTTGGCGGGAACCCTCTACGAGCAGTACTTC. The full variable domain, with the rest looked up from reference TRBV7-9 and TRBJ2-7, is DTGVSQNPRHKITKRGQNVTFRCDPISEHNRLYWYRQTLGQGPEFLTYFQNEAQLEKSRLLSDRFSAERPKGSFSTLEIQRTEQGDSAMYLCASSLAGTLYEQYFGPGTRLTVT.

V gene TRBV7-3 combines with J gene TRBJ2-7; TRBD1 is a possible D gene (5 bases). The V gene's germline CDR1 is SGHTA and CDR2 FQGTGA. This CDR3 spans 13 amino acids. With 7 bases removed from V and 0 bases from J, the gap between germline ends came to 10 bases. The CDR3 loop reads CASKQDNSYEQYF. CDR3 bases: TGTGCCAGCAAACAGGACAACTCCTACGAGCAGTACTTC.

V and J are TRBV5-6 and TRBJ2-7; D not resolved. Deletions cut 1 base from V and 3 bases from J, with 11 bases between. Germline assignment: CDR1 SGHDT and CDR2 YYEEEE. The CDR3 runs to 14 residues. CDR3 DNA: TGTGCCAGCAGCTTGTGGGCAGGTTTCTACGAGCAGTACTTC. This encodes CASSLWAGFYEQYF. The full variable domain, its missing parts supplied by reference TRBV5-6 and TRBJ2-7, is DAGVTQSPTHLIKTRGQQVTLRCSPKSGHDTVSWYQQALGQGPQFIFQYYEEEERQRGNFPDRFSGHQFPNYSSELNVNALLLGDSALYLCASSLWAGFYEQYFGPGTRLTVT.

The chain joins TRBV29-1 to TRBJ1-1, with D tentatively TRBD1 (6 bases). The V end lost 6 bases, the J end lost 6 bases, and 11 bases lay between the germline ends. CDR3 size: 11 residues. From germline, CDR1 is SQVTM and CDR2 ANQGSEA. The CDR3 loop reads CSVKGGSEAFF. The CDR3 DNA is TGCAGCGTGAAAGGGGGTTCTGAAGCTTTCTTT.

The gene calls are TRBV19 and TRBJ1-5; weak D call: TRBD1 (5 bases). The V gene's germline CDR1 is LNHDA and CDR2 SQIVND (reference sequence). The CDR3 sequence is 16 residues long. V was pared by 3 bases and J by 0 bases, with 12 bases between. The CDR3 region has the DNA TGTGCCAGTAGTATCCCCGGACACCTTAGCAATCAGCCCCAGCATTTT. Residues: CASSIPGHLSNQPQHF.

The chain is built from TRBV19 and TRBJ2-1, with D uncertain. V gave up 4 bases and J gave up 10 bases, with 17 bases separating them. Germline V gene sequence: CDR1 LNHDA, CDR2 SQIVND (reference sequence). CDR3 length: 14 residues. The CDR3 reads CASSRVVDTWEQFF. CDR3 nucleotide sequence: TGTGCCAGTAGTAGGGTGGTCGATACATGGGAGCAGTTCTTC.

The CDR3 DNA is TGCGCCAGCAGTGCGGGGGGCAAGGACTATGGCTACACCTTC. It is translated as CASSAGGKDYGYTF. This chain joins TRBV10-2 and TRBJ1-2, with D possibly TRBD1 on 6 matching bases. This CDR3 comprises 14 residues. Germline V CDR1 and CDR2: WSHSY, SAAADI. Trimming took off 4 bases at V and 3 bases at J, with 12 bases between the two ends.

The V gene is TRBV27, the J gene TRBJ1-5; TRBD1 aligns across 8 bases. CDR1 and CDR2 from the germline V gene are MNHEY and SMNVEV (reference sequence). There are 15 residues in the CDR3. Trimming at V came to 10 bases and at J to 3 bases, leaving 11 bases not matched to a gene. The CDR3 DNA sequence: TGTGCCACCTCATCCGTGACAGGGGCCAATCAGCCCCAGCATTTT. Protein sequence: CATSSVTGANQPQHF.

This clone was seen just once. The genes are TRBV4-1 and TRBJ1-2; 7 nucleotides agree with TRBD1. The germline CDR1 and CDR2 sequences are MGHRA and YSYEKL. V lost 3 bases, J lost 2 bases, and 9 bases stayed unmatched. This CDR3 has 16 amino acids. CDR3 region: CASSHLTGVDNYGYTF. The CDR3 nucleotides read TGCGCCAGCAGCCACCTCACAGGGGTTGACAACTATGGCTACACCTTC.

The CDR3, as DNA: TGTGCCAGCAGTTTACCAGGTGGAGGGCAGCCCCAGCATTTT. This gives the protein CASSLPGGGQPQHF. The rearrangement links TRBV27 to TRBJ1-5; no reliable D call. The germline V gene encodes CDR1 MNHEY and CDR2 SMNVEV (reference sequence). The CDR3 sequence is 14 residues long. Trimming took 2 bases from V and 7 from J, leaving 12 bases between them.

This clone occurred a few times. This sequence joins TRBV2 and TRBJ2-5; 13 bases are shared with TRBD2. With 3 bases clipped from V and 4 bases from J, the junction kept 2 bases outside the gene matches. Germline V lookup: CDR1 SNHLY, CDR2 FYNNEI. This CDR3 comprises 15 residues. Here the CDR3 DNA reads TGTGCCAGCAGTGACACTAGCGGGGGGGCAGAGACCCAGTACTTC. Its protein is CASSDTSGGAETQYF.

The V and J genes are TRBV6-1 and TRBJ2-5, with 9 bases aligning to TRBD1. The CDR3 runs to 16 residues. The germline V gene encodes CDR1 MNHNS and CDR2 SASEGT. After removal of 3 bases from V and 1 base from J, the junction contained 6 bases not matched to a gene. The CDR3 loop is CASSDEGQGLQETQYF. CDR3 sequence (DNA): TGTGCCAGCAGTGACGAGGGACAGGGCCTCCAAGAGACCCAGTACTTC.

This chain links TRBV2 with TRBJ2-7, with a possible D match to TRBD1 (7 bases). CDR3 length equals 14 residues. V was trimmed by 5 bases and J by 2 bases, leaving 13 bases between them. CDR1 is SNHLY and CDR2 is FYNNEI in the germline V gene. The DNA for the CDR3 is TGTGCCAGCAGTCTTGCCAGGGGGGCCTACGAGCAGTACTTC. This sequence encodes CASSLARGAYEQYF.

V usage is TRBV6-1 and J usage is TRBJ1-6; TRBD1 agrees at 7 bases. V lost 4 bases, J lost 10 bases, and 4 bases stayed unmatched. Germline V gives CDR1 MNHNS, CDR2 SASEGT. This CDR3 has 13 residues. The CDR3: CASSGTGISPLHF. CDR3 nucleotide sequence: TGTGCCAGCAGTGGGACAGGTATCTCACCCCTCCACTTT.

In nucleotides, the CDR3 is TGTGCCTGGACCCTTCAACAGGGGTCGGGAAACACCATATATTTT. Its translation: CAWTLQQGSGNTIYF. The J gene is TRBJ1-3, the V gene TRBV30, with 7 bases identical to TRBD1. Germline V gene sequence: CDR1 GTSNPN, CDR2 SVGIG (reference sequence). The CDR3 consists of 15 residues. The V and J ends lost 4 bases and 4 bases, in that order; junction bases with no gene match: 10.

The chain combines TRBV7-9 with TRBJ2-7; 7 bases are a match to TRBD1. Germline assignment: CDR1 SEHNR and CDR2 FQNEAQ (reference sequence). CDR3 length: 14 residues. J lost 4 bases, V lost 5 bases, and 8 bases had no gene match. In nucleotides, the CDR3 is TGTGCCAGCAGCCCAGACAGGGCGAATTACGAGCAGTACTTC. As protein: CASSPDRANYEQYF.

This sequence joins TRBV28 and TRBJ2-7; maybe TRBD1 (6 bases). Germline V CDR1 and CDR2: MDHEN, SYDVKM. The V end lost 5 bases, the J end lost 5 bases, and 19 bases lay between the germline ends. The CDR3 has 15 amino acids. CDR3 DNA: TGTGCCAGCAGTCGAATCGGGACACCGGCCGACGAGCAGTACTTC. The encoded protein is CASSRIGTPADEQYF.

This chain joins TRBV28 and TRBJ2-2, with a possible D match to TRBD2 (7 bases). CDR1 and CDR2 (germline): MDHEN, SYDVKM. The length of the CDR3 is 14 residues. Trimming stripped 6 bases from V and 6 bases from J, with 14 bases between. For the CDR3, the DNA is TGTGCCAGCAGCCTAGGGGGAGGGCCCGGGGAGCTGTTTTTT. It encodes CASSLGGGPGELFF.

V gene TRBV7-2 combines with J gene TRBJ2-5; D is unclear. TRBJ2-7 matches the DNA end more closely, so the J call is doubtful. The CDR3 totals 14 residues. In germline, CDR1 is SGHTA, CDR2 FQGNSA. CDR3 in DNA: TGTGCCAGCAGCTTAGCGGACGGACCCTACGAGCAGTACTTC. This gives the protein CASSLADGPYEQYF.